The T cell receptor beta chain under discussion was sequenced for a study of blood T cell repertoires in COVID-19. Study in general: All recovered Cohort 3 donors got two negative PCRs, got clearance, or saw symptom resolution. The United States, Italy and Spain were the sources of the acute and convalescent COVID-19 samples.

There are 11 residues in the CDR3. With 3 bases removed from V and 3 bases from J, the gap between germline ends came to 3 bases. The germline CDR1 and CDR2 sequences are SQVTM and ANQGSEA. The participants were between roughly 18 and 89 years old and came from about two dozen US areas. In the original processing: Amplification of reference gene primers was used by the study to estimate nucleated cell counts. TCRdb's table, derived via immunoSEQ multiplex PCR, lists solely in-frame clones and lacks some. V and J calls and clone size are given by that table; D and trimming were obtained from the DNA. The sample records approximately 240,000 clones, about nine tenths being singletons.

The chain links TRBV29-1 to TRBJ2-1; D is unresolved. The sequencing sample was made of PBMCs or T cells enriched from blood (not recorded which). This TCR derives from a woman in her 50s in a cohort exposed to, infected with or recovered from COVID-19 (not recorded which). The CDR3 DNA sequence: TGCAGCGTTGACGGCTACAATGAGCAGTTCTTC. This translates into CSVDGYNEQFF.